This TCR beta chain was recovered during a study of blood T cells in healthy people across ages. Primers used in a second PCR of about 6 to 11 cycles were a sample-barcoded 5' primer and a J-beta primer mix. Every cDNA was tagged by a template-switch adaptor with 12 random nucleotides. One entry per CDR3 protein, called by TCRdb with MiXCR from the 5' RACE reads. The sample has around 710,000 distinct CDR3 sequences, roughly 43% seen once; the top ten hold more than 20%. A single count supports this clonotype. The sequenced material came from blood. This receptor was identified in an older woman in good health.

The CDR3 region is CASSQDGVGYTF. CDR3 coding DNA: TGTGCCAGCAGCCAAGATGGGGTCGGCTACACCTTC. The V gene is TRBV3-1, the J gene TRBJ1-2, with D uncertain. Germline V lookup: CDR1 LGHDT, CDR2 YNNKEL (reference sequence). The CDR3 covers 12 residues. V was cut by 0 bases and J by 8 bases, with 7 bases left in between.